This TCR beta chain originates from a study of T-cell reconstitution after alpha-beta-depleted transplantation in children. Study-wide results and limits: Alpha-beta T cells present about two months after transplant were reported to originate from several hundred expanded graft clones. Once a year had passed after transplant, T-cell counts and diversity came mostly from newly produced T cells. Surviving recipient T cells and thymic progenitors accounted for the high day-60 TCRbeta diversity observed in some patients.

About this clonotype: Its antigen is not identified.

A library of TCRbeta sequences, prepared with unique molecular identifiers, was generated. MiXCR, applied by TCRdb to the PCR reads, yields one record per CDR3 protein. The sample consists of around 580,000 distinct CDR3 sequences, 20% to 25% of them appearing once. Germline trimming cut 0 bases from V and 6 bases from J; bases unmatched to any gene: 11. This CDR3 comprises 17 residues. The germline gives CDR1 LGHNA, CDR2 YSLEER. The chain has TRBV4-3 and TRBJ2-3; 8 nucleotides line up with TRBD2. The sequence was collected from a boy under three years old who had a stem cell transplant for acute myeloid leukemia, so the T cells may come from the graft donor. Sequences were derived from PBMCs, mostly from graft donor cells, sampled 360 days after TCRalphabeta/CD19-depleted stem cell transplant. The DNA for the CDR3 is TGCGCCAGCAGCCAAGATGGAAGGACGGGGGGGAGTGATACGCAGTATTTT. This gives the protein CASSQDGRTGGSDTQYF.